One sample yielded the 32 T cell receptor beta chains listed below, sequenced in a study of blood T cell repertoires in COVID-19. Profiled with immunoSEQ multiplex PCR; TCRdb holds only in-frame clones, not every one. This table has roughly 80,000 clones, approximately 90% appearing once. Sequencing was done on a sample of peripheral blood. The source is a human donor in a cohort sampled during active COVID-19.

The chain carries TRBV12-5 and TRBJ2-1, with 13 nucleotides matching TRBD2. CDR3 size: 16 residues. Trimming removed 2 bases from V and 7 bases from J; junction bases left unmatched: 5. Germline V gene data show CDR1 as LGHNT and CDR2 as FRNRAP. DNA for the CDR3: TGTGCTAGTGGTTTGATTCGGACTAGCGGGGGAAATGAGCAGTTCTTC. Its translation: CASGLIRTSGGNEQFF. Drawing the rest from reference TRBV12-5 and TRBJ2-1, the complete variable domain is DARVTQTPRHKVTEMGQEVTMRCQPILGHNTVFWYRQTMMQGLELLAYFRNRAPLDDSGMPKDRFSAEMPDATLATLKIQPSEPRDSAVYFCASGLIRTSGGNEQFFGPGTRLTVL.

This chain joins TRBV20-1 and TRBJ1-5, with TRBD1 as a possible D gene (5 bases). CDR3 length: 14 residues. The V end was cut by 3 bases, the J end by 0 bases, with 9 bases between. CDR1 is DFQATT, CDR2 SNEGSKA, per germline (reference sequence). CDR3 bases: TGCAGTGCTAGTTGGGACTATAGCAATCAGCCCCAGCATTTT. This gives the protein CSASWDYSNQPQHF.

This chain joins TRBV11-2 and TRBJ2-1; tentative D call: TRBD2 (6 bases). The CDR3 runs 15 residues. Trimming removed 4 bases at V and 3 bases at J, with 13 bases between. CDR1 and CDR2 (germline): SGHAT, FQNNGV. The CDR3 region is CASSSRGGIYNEQFF. CDR3 DNA sequence: TGTGCCAGCAGCTCGCGCGGCGGGATCTACAATGAGCAGTTCTTC.

This chain connects TRBV19 to TRBJ1-1, with D maybe TRBD1 (5 bases). The CDR3 is made up of 16 amino acids. The V gene lost 3 bases and the J gene lost 1 base, with 15 bases spanning the gap. Per germline, CDR1 LNHDA and CDR2 SQIVND (reference sequence). The CDR3 reads CASSITFGQGNTEAFF. CDR3 nucleotide sequence: TGTGCCAGTAGTATCACATTCGGTCAGGGGAACACTGAAGCTTTCTTT.

This clone was seen a few times. The chain links TRBV19 to TRBJ2-1; maybe TRBD2 (5 bases). V lost 3 bases, J lost 5 bases, and 14 bases lay in between. The CDR3 has 15 amino acids. In germline, CDR1 is LNHDA, CDR2 SQIVND (reference sequence). The CDR3 sequence: CASSIGVLENNEQFF. The CDR3 nucleotides are TGTGCCAGTAGTATTGGGGTACTAGAAAACAATGAGCAGTTCTTC. Variable domain in full (rest from reference TRBV19 and TRBJ2-1): DGGITQSPKYLFRKEGQNVTLSCEQNLNHDAMYWYRQDPGQGLRLIYYSQIVNDFQKGDIAEGYSVSREKKESFPLTVTSAQKNPTAFYLCASSIGVLENNEQFFGPGTRLTVL.

The genes are TRBV5-1 and TRBJ1-1; D may be TRBD1 (5 bases). From germline, CDR1 is SGHRS and CDR2 YFSETQ. Trimming took 5 bases from V and 6 from J, leaving 17 bases between them. CDR3 length: 14 amino acids. Here the CDR3 reads CASRVQRQSAEAFF. As DNA, the CDR3 is TGCGCCAGCAGGGTTCAACGACAGTCCGCTGAAGCTTTCTTT.

The chain employs TRBV5-6 and TRBJ1-4; TRBD1 matches 8 bases. This CDR3 has 14 residues. V trimming: 4 bases; J trimming: 6 bases; junction bases outside the gene matches: 5. Germline CDR1 and CDR2: SGHDT and YYEEEE. CDR3 bases: TGTGCCAGCAGCGAACAGGGGGTTCATGAAAAACTGTTTTTT. This encodes CASSEQGVHEKLFF.

The V gene is TRBV6-6, the J gene TRBJ2-2; D unclear. Trimming removed 2 bases from V and 1 base from J, with 8 bases in between. This CDR3 spans 15 amino acids. Germline CDR1 is MNHNY and CDR2 is SVGAGI (reference sequence). As DNA, the CDR3 is TGTGCCAGCAGTTACAAACGAGGGAACACCGGGGAGCTGTTTTTT. Its protein is CASSYKRGNTGELFF.

This sequence joins TRBV12-3 or TRBV12-4 and TRBJ1-5; perhaps TRBD1 as D (6 bases). The CDR3 loop spans 13 amino acids. The germline V and J ends were trimmed by 7 bases and 4 bases, with 11 bases remaining between them. The CDR3, as DNA: TGTGCCAGCAACGTCGGACAGAATCAGCCCCAGCATTTT. It translates to CASNVGQNQPQHF.

The chain combines TRBV19 with TRBJ2-7, with D possibly being TRBD2 (5 bases). Germline V gene lookup returns CDR1 LNHDA and CDR2 SQIVND (reference sequence). The CDR3 spans 13 residues. V was pared by 7 bases and J by 3 bases, with 13 bases between. The CDR3 protein is CASKEAGSYEQYF. The DNA for the CDR3 is TGTGCCAGTAAGGAGGCAGGCAGCTACGAGCAGTACTTC. Complete variable domain (other parts from reference TRBV19 and TRBJ2-7): DGGITQSPKYLFRKEGQNVTLSCEQNLNHDAMYWYRQDPGQGLRLIYYSQIVNDFQKGDIAEGYSVSREKKESFPLTVTSAQKNPTAFYLCASKEAGSYEQYFGPGTRLTVT.

The chain recombines TRBV5-8 with TRBJ1-6; 9 nucleotides line up with TRBD1. The V and J ends lost 3 bases and 10 bases, in that order; junction bases with no gene match: 5. The CDR3 runs 14 residues. Per the germline V gene, CDR1 is SGHTS and CDR2 is YDEGEE. The CDR3 is CASSSTGGDSPLHF. The CDR3 DNA is TGTGCCAGCAGCTCCACAGGGGGCGACTCACCCCTCCACTTT.

The rearrangement links TRBV7-3 to TRBJ2-2; D is ambiguous. CDR3 length equals 13 residues. CDR1 is SGHTA, CDR2 FQGTGA, per germline. Trimming pared 4 bases from V and 4 bases from J, leaving 7 bases between. The CDR3 DNA sequence: TGTGCCAGCAGCTACAACCCCACCGGGGAGCTGTTTTTT. Encoded protein: CASSYNPTGELFF.

This chain links TRBV5-1 with TRBJ1-1; 10 nucleotides match TRBD1. From germline, CDR1 is SGHRS and CDR2 YFSETQ. The junction had 7 bases not matched to a gene; V was cut back by 9 bases and J by 5 bases. The CDR3 runs 13 residues. CDR3 in DNA: TGCGCCACCGGGACAGGGGCATCAACTGAAGCTTTCTTT. Encoded protein: CATGTGASTEAFF.

Only a few counts were recorded for this clone. The chain links TRBV19 to TRBJ1-1; no firm D call. CDR3 length: 14 amino acids. From germline, CDR1 is LNHDA and CDR2 SQIVND (reference sequence). Trimming left V 10 bases short and J 3 bases short, with 18 bases between. CDR3 in amino acids: CATTGRRVDTEAFF. CDR3 bases: TGTGCCACGACGGGAAGGAGGGTTGACACTGAAGCTTTCTTT.

The gene calls are TRBV10-2 and TRBJ1-5, with D possibly being TRBD1 (6 bases). CDR1 is WSHSY and CDR2 is SAAADI in the germline V gene. Deletions cut 2 bases from V and 0 bases from J, with 8 bases between. The CDR3 is made up of 15 amino acids. The CDR3 bases are TGCGCCAGCAGTGAGCGGGGACATAGCAATCAGCCCCAGCATTTT. This codes for CASSERGHSNQPQHF.

The CDR3: CASSLGGLAGVTDTQYF. The CDR3 DNA is TGTGCCAGCAGCTTAGGGGGACTAGCGGGAGTCACAGATACGCAGTATTTT. The chain is built from TRBV11-3 and TRBJ2-3, with TRBD2 matching 14 bases. The CDR3 sequence is 17 residues long. The ends lost 1 base at V and 2 bases at J; junction bases unmatched: 2. Germline V gene lookup returns CDR1 SGHNT and CDR2 YENEEA.

This sequence joins TRBV3-1 (or the pseudogene TRBV3-2) and TRBJ1-2; 9 positions match TRBD1. The CDR3 runs 15 residues. The V gene's germline CDR1 is LGHDT and CDR2 YNNKEL (reference sequence). The V segment lost 3 bases and the J segment 6 bases; nucleotides outside the gene matches: 8. The CDR3 coding sequence is TGTGCCAGCAGCCAGGCTGGACAGGGGTTACATGGCTACACCTTC. It specifies CASSQAGQGLHGYTF.

This clone turned up a few times. CDR3 loop: CASSIGGHPQVQPQHF. CDR3 bases: TGTGCCAGTAGTATAGGGGGACACCCGCAGGTACAGCCCCAGCATTTT. V and J are TRBV19 and TRBJ1-5; maybe TRBD1 (6 bases). Germline-derived CDR1 and CDR2 are LNHDA and SQIVND (reference sequence). Between the trimmed V and J ends, which lost 1 base and 7 bases, there was a span of 17 bases. The CDR3 loop spans 16 amino acids.

The chain combines TRBV6-6 with TRBJ1-2; no clear D gene. V shed 11 bases and J shed 5 bases, with 18 bases lying between them. Germline values: CDR1 MNHNY, CDR2 SVGAGI (reference sequence). This CDR3 region has 13 residues. The CDR3 DNA reads as TGTGCCGCCCAGCGGGGATTAAATTATGGCTACACCTTC. Translation gives CAAQRGLNYGYTF.

This clone has just one count. The J gene is TRBJ1-2, the V gene TRBV5-1; the match to TRBD1 covers 8 bases. Germline CDR1 SGHRS, CDR2 YFSETQ. The ends lost 4 bases at V and 3 bases at J; junction bases unmatched: 2. The CDR3 is 13 residues long. CDR3 DNA: TGCGCCAGCAGCGTGGGACAGGACTATGGCTACACCTTC. It yields the protein CASSVGQDYGYTF.

This sequence joins TRBV20-1 and TRBJ2-3; tentative D call: TRBD2 (5 bases). CDR1 is DFQATT and CDR2 is SNEGSKA in the germline V gene (reference sequence). The CDR3 spans 17 residues. Deletions cut 3 bases from V and 2 bases from J, with 21 bases between. CDR3 sequence: CSASVYRAGPTTDTQYF. The CDR3 region has the DNA TGCAGTGCTAGTGTGTACCGGGCGGGCCCGACCACAGATACGCAGTATTTT.

V usage is TRBV5-1 and J usage is TRBJ1-2, with 8 bases fitting TRBD1. Germline assignment: CDR1 SGHRS and CDR2 YFSETQ. The CDR3 runs 16 residues. V was pared by 3 bases and J by 4 bases, with 11 bases of the junction left unmatched. CDR3 in amino acids: CASSSGLTGVVYGYTF. Written as DNA, the CDR3 is TGCGCCAGCAGCTCTGGCTTGACAGGGGTGGTCTATGGCTACACCTTC.

Only one count was recorded for this clone. The chain recombines TRBV30 with TRBJ1-5, with D unclear. CDR3 length: 14 amino acids. Between the trimmed V and J ends, which lost 2 bases and 1 base, there was a span of 9 bases. Per germline, CDR1 GTSNPN and CDR2 SVGIG (reference sequence). Written as DNA, the CDR3 is TGTGCCTGGAGTTACAGCGGGAGCAATCAGCCCCAGCATTTT. Residues: CAWSYSGSNQPQHF.

This rearrangement joins TRBV14 to TRBJ1-1; weak D call: TRBD1 (6 bases). The CDR3 sequence is 17 residues long. Germline V CDR1 and CDR2: SGHDN, FVKESK. Trimming stripped 1 base from V and 0 bases from J, with 15 bases between. CDR3 in DNA: TGTGCCAGCAGCCAAGCCCAGACAGGTTGGCTGAACACTGAAGCTTTCTTT. Protein: CASSQAQTGWLNTEAFF.

The chain is built from TRBV24-1 and TRBJ2-1; 9 bases are a match to TRBD1. CDR3 length: 19 amino acids. The ends lost 2 bases at V and 0 bases at J; junction bases unmatched: 10. Germline CDR1 KGHDR, CDR2 SFDVKD. DNA of the CDR3: TGTGCCACCAGTGATTATAAGGACAGGGGTCAATTCTCCTACAATGAGCAGTTCTTC. It encodes CATSDYKDRGQFSYNEQFF.

The chain links TRBV9 to TRBJ2-7, with 9 bases that match TRBD2. This CDR3 contains 17 residues. In germline, CDR1 is SGDLS, CDR2 YYNGEE. The V gene end was trimmed by 4 bases and the J gene end by 0 bases; junction bases not matched to a gene: 11. DNA of the CDR3: TGTGCCAGCAGCCAAGGGGGAGCTAGCGGGGTCTCCTACGAGCAGTACTTC. Translation gives CASSQGGASGVSYEQYF.

The chain carries TRBV7-2 and TRBJ2-7, with 13 bases fitting TRBD2. The CDR3 is 15 residues long. Germline loops: CDR1 SGHTA, CDR2 FQGNSA. V lost 4 bases and J lost 2; bases outside the gene matches: 2. The CDR3 loop is CASSWGTSGAYEQYF. The CDR3 nucleotides are TGTGCCAGCAGCTGGGGGACTAGCGGGGCCTACGAGCAGTACTTC.

V usage is TRBV5-4 and J usage is TRBJ1-2; the match to TRBD1 covers 10 bases. This CDR3 is built from 15 residues. Losses at the gene ends were 2 bases for V and 2 bases for J; bases not matched to a gene: 3. Germline CDR1 and CDR2: SGHNT and YYREEE (reference sequence). The CDR3 region is CASSLDRGLNYGYTF. CDR3 in DNA: TGTGCCAGCAGCTTAGACAGGGGGCTGAACTATGGCTACACCTTC. The full variable domain, completed using reference TRBV5-4 and TRBJ1-2, is ETGVTQSPTHLIKTRGQQVTLRCSSQSGHNTVSWYQQALGQGPQFIFQYYREEENGRGNFPPRFSGLQFPNYSSELNVNALELDDSALYLCASSLDRGLNYGYTFGSGTRLTVV.

The rearrangement joins TRBV4-1 to TRBJ2-1, with 13 bases matching TRBD2. V shed 5 bases, J shed 6 bases, and the junction held 7 bases outside the gene matches. The germline V gene encodes CDR1 MGHRA and CDR2 YSYEKL. CDR3 length: 16 residues. CDR3 protein: CASSTGTSGEINEQFF. The CDR3 DNA sequence: TGCGCCAGCAGCACCGGGACTAGCGGGGAGATCAATGAGCAGTTCTTC.

The genes are TRBV6-6 and TRBJ2-3; 7 bases are a match to TRBD1. Trimming at V came to 7 bases and at J to 6 bases, leaving 13 bases not matched to a gene. The CDR3 runs 15 residues. The germline gives CDR1 MNHNY, CDR2 SVGAGI (reference sequence). The CDR3 DNA reads TGTGCCAGCACCAAGGGGACAGAAGTGATGGATACGCAGTATTTT. This sequence encodes CASTKGTEVMDTQYF.

V is TRBV28 and J is TRBJ2-1; 8 positions match TRBD2. The germline CDR1 and CDR2 sequences are MDHEN and SYDVKM. The CDR3 runs 12 residues. V shed 10 bases, J shed 6 bases, and the junction held 5 bases outside the gene matches. In DNA form, the CDR3 reads TGTGCCAACCCGGGGGGGGCCAATGAGCAGTTCTTC. This encodes CANPGGANEQFF.

The genes are TRBV19 and TRBJ2-1; the D is unclear. This CDR3 region has 14 residues. Trimming took 4 bases from V and 3 from J, leaving 10 bases between them. Germline assignment: CDR1 LNHDA and CDR2 SQIVND (reference sequence). CDR3: CASSKTGYYNEQFF. As DNA, the CDR3 is TGTGCCAGTAGTAAGACTGGGTACTACAATGAGCAGTTCTTC.